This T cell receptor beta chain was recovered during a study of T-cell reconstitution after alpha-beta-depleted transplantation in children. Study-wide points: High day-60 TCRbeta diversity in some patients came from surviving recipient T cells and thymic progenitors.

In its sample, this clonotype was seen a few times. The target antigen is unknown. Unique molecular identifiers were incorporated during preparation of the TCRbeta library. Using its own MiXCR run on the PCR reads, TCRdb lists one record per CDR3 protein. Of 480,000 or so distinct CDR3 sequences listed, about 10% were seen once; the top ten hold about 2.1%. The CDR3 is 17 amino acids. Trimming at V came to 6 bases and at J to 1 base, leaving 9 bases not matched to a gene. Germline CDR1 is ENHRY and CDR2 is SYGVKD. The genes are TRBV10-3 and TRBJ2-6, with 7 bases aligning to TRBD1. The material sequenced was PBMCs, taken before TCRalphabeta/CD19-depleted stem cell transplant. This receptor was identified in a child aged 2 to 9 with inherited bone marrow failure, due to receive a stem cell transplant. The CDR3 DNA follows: TGTGCCATCAGCAAAGACAGGGTCTATTCTGGGGCCAACGTCCTGACTTTC. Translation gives CAISKDRVYSGANVLTF.